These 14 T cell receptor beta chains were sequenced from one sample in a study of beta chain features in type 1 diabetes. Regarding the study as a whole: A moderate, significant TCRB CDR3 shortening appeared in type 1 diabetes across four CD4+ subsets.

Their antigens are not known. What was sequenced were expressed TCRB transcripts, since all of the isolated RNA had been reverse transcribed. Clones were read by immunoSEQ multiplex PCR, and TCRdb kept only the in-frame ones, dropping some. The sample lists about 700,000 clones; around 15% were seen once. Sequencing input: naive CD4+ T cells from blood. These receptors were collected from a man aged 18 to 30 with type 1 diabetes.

CDR3 coding DNA: TGCGCCAGCAGCGGGGGACAGCCGAACACTGAAGCTTTCTTT. Residues: CASSGGQPNTEAFF. The chain employs TRBV5-1 and TRBJ1-1; 7 nucleotides align to TRBD1. The V gene's germline CDR1 is SGHRS and CDR2 YFSETQ. Losses at the gene ends were 4 bases for V and 1 base for J; bases not matched to a gene: 4. The CDR3 runs to 14 residues.

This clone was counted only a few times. The CDR3 protein is CAISERLRDTDTQYF. The CDR3 DNA reads as TGTGCCATCAGTGAGAGGTTGCGGGACACAGATACGCAGTATTTT. The rearrangement links TRBV10-3 to TRBJ2-3; D is possibly TRBD2 (6 bases). V lost 2 bases to trimming and J lost 2 bases, with 11 bases between them. The CDR3 sequence is 15 residues long. Germline CDR1 and CDR2: ENHRY and SYGVKD.

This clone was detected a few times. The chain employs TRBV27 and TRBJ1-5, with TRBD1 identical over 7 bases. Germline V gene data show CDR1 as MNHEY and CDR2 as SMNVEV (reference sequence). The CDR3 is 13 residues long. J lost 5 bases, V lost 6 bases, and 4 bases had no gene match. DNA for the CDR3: TGTGCCAGCAGAGGGACAGAAGATCAGCCCCAGCATTTT. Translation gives CASRGTEDQPQHF.

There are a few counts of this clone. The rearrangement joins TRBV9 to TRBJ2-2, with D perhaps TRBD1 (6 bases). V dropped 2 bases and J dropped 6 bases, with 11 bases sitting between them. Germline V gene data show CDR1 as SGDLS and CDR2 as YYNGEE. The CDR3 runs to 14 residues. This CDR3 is CASSVTTGAGELFF. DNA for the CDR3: TGTGCCAGCAGCGTGACGACAGGAGCCGGGGAGCTGTTTTTT.

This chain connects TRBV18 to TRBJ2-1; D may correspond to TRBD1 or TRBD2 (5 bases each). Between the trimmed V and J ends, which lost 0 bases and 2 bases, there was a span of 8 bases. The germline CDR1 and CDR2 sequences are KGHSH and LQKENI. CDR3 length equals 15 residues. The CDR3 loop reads CASSPPGVPYNEQFF. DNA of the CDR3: TGTGCCAGCTCACCACCGGGGGTTCCCTACAATGAGCAGTTCTTC.

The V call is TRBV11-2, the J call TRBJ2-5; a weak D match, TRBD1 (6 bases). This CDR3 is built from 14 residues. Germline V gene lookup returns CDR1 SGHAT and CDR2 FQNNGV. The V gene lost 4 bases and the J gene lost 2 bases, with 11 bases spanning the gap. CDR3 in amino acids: CASSSGQIQETQYF. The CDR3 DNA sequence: TGTGCCAGCAGCTCCGGACAGATTCAAGAGACCCAGTACTTC.

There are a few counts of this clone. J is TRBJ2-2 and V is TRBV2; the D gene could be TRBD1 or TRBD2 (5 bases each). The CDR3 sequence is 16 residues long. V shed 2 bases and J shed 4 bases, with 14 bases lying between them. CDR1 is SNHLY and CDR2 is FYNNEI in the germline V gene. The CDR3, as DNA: TGTGCCAGCAGTGAATACGGGGCCGGTAGCACCGGGGAGCTGTTTTTT. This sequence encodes CASSEYGAGSTGELFF.

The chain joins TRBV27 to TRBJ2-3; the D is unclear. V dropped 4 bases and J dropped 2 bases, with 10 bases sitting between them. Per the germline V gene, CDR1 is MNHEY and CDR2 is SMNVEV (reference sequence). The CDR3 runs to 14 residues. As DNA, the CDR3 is TGTGCCAGCAGTTGGGTCGGTACCACAGATACGCAGTATTTT. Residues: CASSWVGTTDTQYF.

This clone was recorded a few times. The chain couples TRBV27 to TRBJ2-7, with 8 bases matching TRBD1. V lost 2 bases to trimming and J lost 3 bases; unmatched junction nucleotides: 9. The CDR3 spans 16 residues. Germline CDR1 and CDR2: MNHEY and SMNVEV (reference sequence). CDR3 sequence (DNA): TGTGCCAGCAGTTTAAATGGACAGGGTTTGGTCTACGAGCAGTACTTC. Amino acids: CASSLNGQGLVYEQYF.

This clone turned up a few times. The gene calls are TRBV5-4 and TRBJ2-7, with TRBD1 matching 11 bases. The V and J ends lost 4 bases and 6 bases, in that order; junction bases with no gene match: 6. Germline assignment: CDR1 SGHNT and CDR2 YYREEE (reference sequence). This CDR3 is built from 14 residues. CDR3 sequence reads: CASSQGQGAAEQYF. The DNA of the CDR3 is TGTGCCAGCAGCCAAGGACAGGGGGCGGCCGAGCAGTACTTC.

The CDR3 protein is CASSPGTDTQYF. The CDR3, as DNA: TGTGCCAGCAGCCCGGGCACAGATACGCAGTATTTT. J is TRBJ2-3 and V is TRBV5-6; D gene ambiguous. The CDR3 sequence is 12 residues long. Germline CDR1 and CDR2: SGHDT and YYEEEE. Trimming removed 4 bases from V and 1 base from J, with 4 bases in between.

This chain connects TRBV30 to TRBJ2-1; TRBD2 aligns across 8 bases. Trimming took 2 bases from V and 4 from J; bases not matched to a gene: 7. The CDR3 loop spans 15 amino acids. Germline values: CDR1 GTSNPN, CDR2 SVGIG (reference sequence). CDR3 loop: CAWSLLRGGYNEQFF. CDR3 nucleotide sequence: TGTGCCTGGAGTTTACTCCGGGGGGGGTACAATGAGCAGTTCTTC.

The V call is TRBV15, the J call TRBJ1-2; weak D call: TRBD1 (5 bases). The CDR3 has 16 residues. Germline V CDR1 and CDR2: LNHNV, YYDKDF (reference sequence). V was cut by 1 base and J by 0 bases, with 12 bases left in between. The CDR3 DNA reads TGTGCCACCAGCAGAGGGAGGGGATACCCTAACTATGGCTACACCTTC. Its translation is CATSRGRGYPNYGYTF.

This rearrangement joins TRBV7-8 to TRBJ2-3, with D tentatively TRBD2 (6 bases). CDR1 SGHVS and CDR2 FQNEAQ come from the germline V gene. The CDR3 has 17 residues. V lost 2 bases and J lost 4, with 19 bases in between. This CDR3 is CASSLRARGSGADTQYF. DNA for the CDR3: TGTGCCAGCAGCTTACGGGCCCGGGGATCGGGAGCAGATACGCAGTATTTT.